The following is a T cell receptor beta chain sequence with its context. These data belong to a study of blood T cell repertoires in COVID-19. Study-level information: Acute-phase and convalescent COVID-19 samples originated in the United States, Italy and Spain. The cDNA or gDNA used as material had been derived from T cells, B-cell-depleted T cells, or PBMCs.

The CDR3 covers 14 residues. CDR1 is MNHEY, CDR2 SMNVEV, per germline (reference sequence). V dropped 6 bases and J dropped 4; count of bases not matched to a gene: 9. Authors' methods: Scientists estimated how many nucleated cells there were by amplifying reference gene primers. TCRdb keeps only in-frame clones here, not all; method: immunoSEQ multiplex PCR. That table is the source of V, J and clone size, and D and trimming were worked out from the DNA. The table has 330,000 or so clones, roughly nine tenths seen once. This sequence joins TRBV27 and TRBJ2-7, with 7 nucleotides matching TRBD2. The sample consisted of peripheral blood. This clonotype was obtained from a woman aged 55-70 years with COVID-19, enrolled during active disease. The CDR3 DNA sequence: TGTGCCAGCAGCCGTGCTAGCGGAATTTACGAGCAGTACTTC. Protein product: CASSRASGIYEQYF.